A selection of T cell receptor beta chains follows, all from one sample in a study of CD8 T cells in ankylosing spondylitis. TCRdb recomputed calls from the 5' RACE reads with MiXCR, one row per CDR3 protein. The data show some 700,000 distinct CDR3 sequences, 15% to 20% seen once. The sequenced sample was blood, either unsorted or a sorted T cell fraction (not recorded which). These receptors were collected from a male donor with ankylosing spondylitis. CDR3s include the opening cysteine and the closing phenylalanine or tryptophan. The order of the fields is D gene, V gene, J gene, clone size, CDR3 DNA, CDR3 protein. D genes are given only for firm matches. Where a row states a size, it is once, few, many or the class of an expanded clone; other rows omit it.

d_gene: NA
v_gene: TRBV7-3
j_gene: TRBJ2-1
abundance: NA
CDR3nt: TGTGCCAGCAGCCTCGCCGCTAGCAATGAGCAGTTCTTC
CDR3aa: CASSLAASNEQFF

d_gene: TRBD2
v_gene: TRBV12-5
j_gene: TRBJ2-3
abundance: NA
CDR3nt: TGTGCTAGTGGTCATGGGCGGGAGGGGAACACAGATACGCAGTATTTT
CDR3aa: CASGHGREGNTDTQYF

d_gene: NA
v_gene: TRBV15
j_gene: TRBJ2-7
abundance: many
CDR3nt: TGTGCCACCAGCAGAGATCCAGGGGCAGGCTACGAGCAGTACTTC
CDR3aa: CATSRDPGAGYEQYF

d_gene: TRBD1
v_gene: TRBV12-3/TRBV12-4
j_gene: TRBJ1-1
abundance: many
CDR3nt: TGTGCCAGCAGTCCCGACAGGGCAGCAGCTTTCTTT
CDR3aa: CASSPDRAAAFF

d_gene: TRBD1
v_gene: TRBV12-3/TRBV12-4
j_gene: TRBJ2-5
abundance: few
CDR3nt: TGTGCCAGCAGAAGGACAGGGGCGGGAGAGACCCAGTACTTC
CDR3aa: CASRRTGAGETQYF

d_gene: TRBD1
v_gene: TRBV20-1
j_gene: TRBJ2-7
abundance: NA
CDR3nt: TGCAGTGCTAAACAGGGGGCATACTACGAGCAGTACTTC
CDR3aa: CSAKQGAYYEQYF

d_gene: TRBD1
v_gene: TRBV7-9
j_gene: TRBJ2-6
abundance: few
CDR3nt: TGTGCCAGCAGCTCCGGGACAGGGGGCTCTGGGGCCAACGTCCTGACTTTC
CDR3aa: CASSSGTGGSGANVLTF

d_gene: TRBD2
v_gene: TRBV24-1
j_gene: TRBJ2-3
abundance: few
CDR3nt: TGTGCCACCAGCGCTGGACTAGCGGTGCATACGCAGTATTTT
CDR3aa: CATSAGLAVHTQYF

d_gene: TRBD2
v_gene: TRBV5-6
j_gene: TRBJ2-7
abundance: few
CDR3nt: TGTGCCAGCAGCTTGGGACTAGCGACCCACGAGCAGTACTTC
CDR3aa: CASSLGLATHEQYF

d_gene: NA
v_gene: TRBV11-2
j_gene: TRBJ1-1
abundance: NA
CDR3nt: TGTGCCAGCAGCTTGAGTCAGGGACTCGGGGCTTTCTTT
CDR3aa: CASSLSQGLGAFF

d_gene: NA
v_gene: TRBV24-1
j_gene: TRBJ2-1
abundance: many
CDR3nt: TGTGCCACCAGCTTGAGGAATGAGCAGTTCTTC
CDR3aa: CATSLRNEQFF

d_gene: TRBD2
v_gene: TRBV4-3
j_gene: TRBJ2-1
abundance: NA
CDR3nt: TGCGCCAGCAGCCAAGATGCGGGGGTGGGTTACAATGAGCAGTTCTTC
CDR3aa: CASSQDAGVGYNEQFF

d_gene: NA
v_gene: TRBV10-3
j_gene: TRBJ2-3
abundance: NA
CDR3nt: TGTGCCATCAGTGAACAAGATACGCAGTATTTT
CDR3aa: CAISEQDTQYF

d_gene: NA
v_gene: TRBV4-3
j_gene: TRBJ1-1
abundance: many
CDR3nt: TGCGCCAGCAGCCACACAGGCCCGAACACTGAAGCTTTCTTT
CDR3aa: CASSHTGPNTEAFF

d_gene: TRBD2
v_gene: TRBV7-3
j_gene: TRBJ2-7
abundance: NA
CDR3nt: TGTGCCAGCAGCACCAATAGCGGGAGTTCCTACGAGCAGTACTTC
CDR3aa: CASSTNSGSSYEQYF

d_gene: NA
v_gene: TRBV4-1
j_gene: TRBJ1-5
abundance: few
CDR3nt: TGCGCCAGCAGCCAAGGGGACAGCAATCAGCCCCAGCATTTT
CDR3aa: CASSQGDSNQPQHF

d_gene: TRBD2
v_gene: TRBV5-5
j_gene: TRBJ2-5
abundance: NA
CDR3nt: TGTGCCAGCAGGCCCGGGACTAGCGGTAAAGAGACCCAGTACTTC
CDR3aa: CASRPGTSGKETQYF

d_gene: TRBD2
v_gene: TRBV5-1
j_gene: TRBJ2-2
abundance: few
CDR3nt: TGCGCCAGCCGTAGCGGGGGAACGAACACCGGGGAGCTGTTTTTT
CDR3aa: CASRSGGTNTGELFF

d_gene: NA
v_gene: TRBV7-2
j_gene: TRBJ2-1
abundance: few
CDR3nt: TGTGCCAGCAGTCCCACTGCTGGGGCCTCTTACAATGAGCAGTTCTTC
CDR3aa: CASSPTAGASYNEQFF

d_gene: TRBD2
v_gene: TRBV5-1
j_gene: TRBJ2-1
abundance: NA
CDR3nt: TGCGCCAGCAGCGTCGGCTTTAGCGGGGGGGCCTCGTACAATGAGCAGTTCTTC
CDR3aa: CASSVGFSGGASYNEQFF

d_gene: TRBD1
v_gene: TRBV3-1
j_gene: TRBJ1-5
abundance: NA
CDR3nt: TGTGCCAGCAGCCAAGGGACAGGGGGCGGTCAGCCCCAGCATTTT
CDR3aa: CASSQGTGGGQPQHF

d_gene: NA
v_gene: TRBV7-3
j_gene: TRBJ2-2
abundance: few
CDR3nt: TGTGCCAGCGGAGCCTCAGGGCCCGGGGAGCTGTTTTTT
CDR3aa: CASGASGPGELFF

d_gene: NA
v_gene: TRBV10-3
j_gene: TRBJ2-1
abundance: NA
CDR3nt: TGTGCCAACACGGGAAAAAGAGGACGGAGCTCCTACAATGAGCAGTTCTTC
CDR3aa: CANTGKRGRSSYNEQFF

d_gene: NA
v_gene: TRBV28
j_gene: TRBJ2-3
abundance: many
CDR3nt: TGTGCCAGCAGTTTAGGGATAGGAGATACGCAGTATTTT
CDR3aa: CASSLGIGDTQYF

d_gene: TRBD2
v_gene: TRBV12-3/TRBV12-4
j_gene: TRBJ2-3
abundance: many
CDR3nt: TGTGCCAGCAGTCAGCGGGAGGTCGCCGCAGATACGCAGTATTTT
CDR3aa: CASSQREVAADTQYF

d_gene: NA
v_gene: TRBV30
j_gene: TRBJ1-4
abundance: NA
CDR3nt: TGTGCCTGGAGGCAGGGAAGAGCAACTAATGAAAAACTGTTTTTT
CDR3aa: CAWRQGRATNEKLFF

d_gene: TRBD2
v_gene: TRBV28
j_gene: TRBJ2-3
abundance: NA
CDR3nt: TGTGCCAGCAGCCGGCGGGGGGTTAGCACAGATACGCAGTATTTT
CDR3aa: CASSRRGVSTDTQYF

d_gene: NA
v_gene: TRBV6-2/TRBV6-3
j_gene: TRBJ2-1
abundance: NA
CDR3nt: TGTGCCAGCAGTTACGGGGGGGGACAGTCAAATGAGCAGTTCTTC
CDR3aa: CASSYGGGQSNEQFF

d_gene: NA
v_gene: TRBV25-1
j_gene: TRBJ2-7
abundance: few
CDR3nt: TGTGCCAGCCGTGAGGGAAGGTCCTACGAGCAGTACTTC
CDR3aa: CASREGRSYEQYF